This note documents a single T cell receptor beta chain sequence. A second PCR of roughly 7 to 11 cycles used a sample-barcoded 5' primer and a J-beta primer mix. Template switching added a 12-random-nucleotide identifier to every cDNA molecule. MiXCR was run by TCRdb on the 5' RACE reads, yielding one entry per CDR3 protein. The table includes hundreds of thousands of distinct CDR3 sequences, around 45% detected once. The data stem from a study of blood T cells in healthy people across ages. Whole-study context: When template switching was applied, about one barcoded beta molecule was captured per two T cells.

Each donor had 8 to 10 milliliters of peripheral blood drawn. Extraction of total RNA produced a minimum of 5 micrograms from each sample. Germline assignment: CDR1 SGHDN and CDR2 FVKESK. Germline trimming cut 3 bases from V and 8 bases from J; bases unmatched to any gene: 14. The CDR3 sequence is 17 residues long. This sequence originates from an older woman in good health. The rearrangement uses TRBV14 and TRBJ2-1, with TRBD2 matching over 9 bases. What was sequenced was blood. The CDR3 loop is CASSQAPGGTSFDEQFF. For the CDR3, the DNA is TGTGCCAGCAGCCAGGCTCCAGGAGGGACTAGCTTCGATGAGCAGTTCTTC. Based on the CDR3 plus reference TRBV14 and TRBJ2-1, the full variable domain is EAGVTQFPSHSVIEKGQTVTLRCDPISGHDNLYWYRRVMGKEIKFLLHFVKESKQDESGMPNNRFLAERTGGTYSTLKVQPAELEDSGVYFCASSQAPGGTSFDEQFFGPGTRLTVL.